Below, 29 T cell receptor beta chains from the same sample are listed, as sequenced in a study of T cell repertoires in cytomegalovirus infection. TCRdb reanalysed the reads using MiXCR and keeps one entry per CDR3 protein. The repertoire holds 570,000 or so distinct CDR3 sequences, over 35% seen once, with around 48% in the top ten. These receptors' targets are unknown. Here the sequenced sample was cultured PBMCs, taken from culture after CMV antigen stimulation. These TCRs come from a human donor in good health (CMV status not recorded). Some clones in this sample may be carry-over from other donors' samples.

This clonotype was found a few times. The junction and the germline gene differ at one end; a read error may be behind it. This chain connects TRBV4-1 to TRBJ2-5; the match to TRBD2 covers 11 bases. The CDR3 is 18 residues long. Germline lookup yields CDR1 MGHRA and CDR2 YSYEKL. The CDR3 DNA reads TGTGCCAGCAGCCAAACTAGCGGGGGATTTGGGCCCCAAGAGACCCAGTACTTC. Translated: CASSQTSGGFGPQETQYF.

As to this clonotype: Its ends do not fully match the called genes, so a read error is possible. The chain employs TRBV6-1 and TRBJ2-2; 11 bases match TRBD2. In germline, CDR1 is MNHNS, CDR2 SASEGT. This CDR3 contains 17 residues. Written as DNA, the CDR3 is TGTGCCAGCAGCCCCGGGACTAGCGGAACTAACACCGGGGAGCTGATTTTT. This codes for CASSPGTSGTNTGELIF.

This chain links TRBV11-2 with TRBJ1-2; TRBD1 might be the D (5 bases). The V end was cut by 7 bases, the J end by 7 bases, with 19 bases between. Germline loops: CDR1 SGHAT, CDR2 FQNNGV. CDR3 size: 14 residues. The CDR3 region is CASTLAGGVLGYTF. The CDR3 coding sequence is TGTGCCAGCACCCTGGCGGGGGGGGTGCTTGGCTACACCTTC.

The chain has TRBV6-2 or TRBV6-3 and TRBJ1-5; D might be TRBD1 (6 bases). The CDR3 runs to 15 residues. CDR1 and CDR2 (germline): MNHEY, SVGEGT. V lost 7 bases, J lost 1 base, and 14 bases lay in between. CDR3 region: CASKRRGGSNQPQHF. In DNA form, the CDR3 reads TGTGCCAGCAAGAGAAGGGGGGGAAGCAATCAGCCCCAGCATTTT.

There are a few counts of this clonotype. V usage is TRBV6-2 or TRBV6-3 and J usage is TRBJ2-3; D is undetermined. V was trimmed by 1 base and J by 4 bases, leaving 15 bases between them. Germline loops: CDR1 MNHEY, CDR2 SVGEGT. There are 16 residues in the CDR3. The CDR3 loop reads CASSYFFGWEPDTQYF. CDR3 nucleotide sequence: TGTGCCAGCAGTTACTTTTTCGGTTGGGAACCAGATACGCAGTATTTT.

The V and J genes are TRBV20-1 and TRBJ2-5, with D hard to call. This CDR3 spans 14 amino acids. Germline loops: CDR1 DFQATT, CDR2 SNEGSKA (reference sequence). The V gene lost 5 bases and the J gene lost 0 bases, with 13 bases spanning the gap. The CDR3 region is CSAQRTAYQETQYF. In nucleotides, the CDR3 is TGCAGTGCTCAAAGGACGGCATACCAAGAGACCCAGTACTTC.

This clonotype was counted only a few times. J is TRBJ1-1 and V is TRBV7-8; D unresolved. CDR3 length: 17 amino acids. Germline V lookup: CDR1 SGHVS, CDR2 FQNEAQ. Trimming cost V 1 base and J 3 bases, with 18 bases left between them. The CDR3 reads CASSLDKARNLHTEAFF. The CDR3 nucleotides are TGTGCCAGCAGCTTAGATAAAGCCAGGAACCTTCACACTGAAGCTTTCTTT.

The V call is TRBV7-2, the J call TRBJ2-7; no firm D call. The V gene's germline CDR1 is SGHTA and CDR2 FQGNSA. Trimming removed 4 bases from V and 5 bases from J, with 6 bases in between. This CDR3 region has 11 residues. This CDR3 reads CASSSSHEQYF. The CDR3 DNA is TGTGCCAGCAGCTCAAGTCACGAGCAGTACTTC.

The rearrangement joins TRBV2 to TRBJ1-2; D unresolved. Germline V CDR1 and CDR2: SNHLY, FYNNEI. The CDR3 spans 15 residues. V was shortened by 0 bases and J by 4 bases, with 12 bases between the two germline ends. The CDR3 DNA reads as TGTGCCAGCAGTGAAGCTCCCGGATCCTCCTATGGCTACACCTTC. This gives the protein CASSEAPGSSYGYTF.

The genes are TRBV4-2 and TRBJ1-4; 7 bases line up with TRBD1. V trimming: 2 bases; J trimming: 5 bases; junction bases outside the gene matches: 5. The germline CDR1 and CDR2 sequences are LGHNA and YNFKEQ. This CDR3 has 15 amino acids. The CDR3 DNA reads as TGTGCCAGCAGCCAACGAGGGGGCGGGAATGAAAAACTGTTTTTT. This codes for CASSQRGGGNEKLFF.

The chain has TRBV18 and TRBJ1-2, with 7 bases fitting TRBD1. In germline, CDR1 is KGHSH, CDR2 LQKENI. The junction had 5 bases not matched to a gene; V was cut back by 3 bases and J by 4 bases. This CDR3 has 14 amino acids. The chain's CDR3 is CASSPMGQSYGYTF. The CDR3, as DNA: TGTGCCAGCTCACCGATGGGACAGTCCTATGGCTACACCTTC. Using reference TRBV18 and TRBJ1-2 for the parts outside the CDR3, the full variable domain is NAGVMQNPRHLVRRRGQEARLRCSPMKGHSHVYWYRQLPEEGLKFMVYLQKENIIDESGMPKERFSAEFPKEGPSILRIQQVVRGDSAAYFCASSPMGQSYGYTFGSGTRLTVV.

The V call is TRBV4-1, the J call TRBJ1-5; TRBD1 is a possible D gene (6 bases). Germline V CDR1 and CDR2: MGHRA, YSYEKL. This CDR3 is built from 14 residues. V was clipped by 0 bases and J by 5 bases, with 8 bases between them. CDR3 sequence: CASSQDTGYQPQHF. CDR3 nucleotide sequence: TGCGCCAGCAGCCAAGATACAGGGTATCAGCCCCAGCATTTT.

V gene TRBV6-2 or TRBV6-3 combines with J gene TRBJ1-1; D gene ambiguous. V lost 6 bases to trimming and J lost 3 bases, with 11 bases between them. The CDR3 consists of 13 residues. Per the germline V gene, CDR1 is MNHEY and CDR2 is SVGEGT. CDR3 protein: CASRAGRYTEAFF. The CDR3 DNA reads TGTGCCAGCAGAGCCGGGAGGTACACTGAAGCTTTCTTT.

The rearrangement links TRBV29-1 to TRBJ1-1; TRBD1 might be the D (6 bases). Trimming removed 4 bases at V and 1 base at J, with 10 bases between. The CDR3 extends over 13 amino acids. Germline lookup yields CDR1 SQVTM and CDR2 ANQGSEA. The CDR3: CSVVDRKNTEAFF. CDR3 DNA sequence: TGCAGCGTTGTGGACAGAAAGAACACTGAAGCTTTCTTT.

The rearrangement joins TRBV7-2 to TRBJ2-1; no definite D call. CDR3 length equals 13 residues. The germline CDR1 and CDR2 sequences are SGHTA and FQGNSA. The V end was cut by 2 bases, the J end by 15 bases, with 17 bases between. The DNA for the CDR3 is TGTGCCAGCAGCTTAAAGTTCGGATCCCTTTGGTTCTTC. Translated, it gives CASSLKFGSLWFF.

This clonotype was seen a few times. V and J are TRBV4-1 and TRBJ1-1, with a tentative D call TRBD1 (5 bases). The ends were cut back, 0 bases at V and 5 bases at J, with 13 bases in the middle. The CDR3 loop spans 15 amino acids. Germline CDR1 and CDR2: MGHRA and YSYEKL. In nucleotides, the CDR3 is TGCGCCAGCAGCCAAGATACCCGGGGGTGGACTGAAGCTTTCTTT. As protein: CASSQDTRGWTEAFF.

The V call is TRBV10-3, the J call TRBJ2-3; the match to TRBD2 covers 12 bases. With 7 bases clipped from V and 7 bases from J, the junction kept 6 bases outside the gene matches. The germline gives CDR1 ENHRY, CDR2 SYGVKD. The CDR3 runs 14 residues. The CDR3 spells CAITSGRAKNTQYF. The CDR3 DNA sequence: TGTGCCATCACTAGCGGGAGGGCCAAAAATACGCAGTATTTT.

J is TRBJ1-4 and V is TRBV7-2; 7 bases agree with TRBD1. This CDR3 spans 15 amino acids. J lost 2 bases, V lost 2 bases, and 2 bases had no gene match. CDR1 and CDR2 (germline): SGHTA, FQGNSA. The CDR3 loop is CASSLHRGTNEKLFF. The DNA for the CDR3 is TGTGCCAGCAGCTTACACAGGGGCACTAATGAAAAACTGTTTTTT.

The chain is built from TRBV6-6 and TRBJ2-5; TRBD2 matches 10 bases. This CDR3 contains 16 residues. V was pared by 0 bases and J by 2 bases, with 3 bases of the junction left unmatched. CDR1 and CDR2 (germline): MNHNY, SVGAGI (reference sequence). Here the CDR3 DNA reads TGTGCCAGCAGTTACTCCGTAGCGGGGGGTCAAGAGACCCAGTACTTC. Amino acid sequence: CASSYSVAGGQETQYF.

At least ten counts were recorded for this clonotype. This rearrangement joins TRBV7-2 to TRBJ2-1; 8 bases align to TRBD2. Germline V gene data show CDR1 as SGHTA and CDR2 as FQGNSA. The CDR3 sequence is 15 residues long. Trimming at V came to 0 bases and at J to 9 bases, leaving 7 bases not matched to a gene. The CDR3 nucleotides read TGTGCCAGCAGCTTAGCGGGGACTAGTTTCGTTGAGCAGTTCTTC. As protein: CASSLAGTSFVEQFF.

The rearrangement joins TRBV6-4 to TRBJ2-3; unclear D gene. CDR3 length equals 15 residues. The V end was cut by 3 bases, the J end by 5 bases, with 15 bases between. Germline loops: CDR1 MRHNA, CDR2 SNTAGT. The CDR3 sequence is CASSEWANRGDTQYF. DNA for the CDR3: TGTGCCAGCAGTGAGTGGGCTAACCGAGGAGATACGCAGTATTTT.

This clonotype has just a few counts. This chain links TRBV7-2 with TRBJ2-7; a weak D match, TRBD2 (6 bases). This CDR3 spans 16 amino acids. CDR1 and CDR2 (germline): SGHTA, FQGNSA. Trimming took off 4 bases at V and 2 bases at J, with 18 bases between the two ends. This chain's CDR3 is CASSWSSGSGAYEQYF. Written as DNA, the CDR3 is TGTGCCAGCAGCTGGTCCAGTGGTAGCGGTGCCTACGAGCAGTACTTC.

A few counts support this clonotype. The CDR3 nucleotides are TGCAGTGCTACTAGCAGGGTTCGGGACAGTTTCGAGCAGTACTTC. Its translation: CSATSRVRDSFEQYF. The chain couples TRBV20-1 to TRBJ2-7; the match to TRBD1 covers 7 bases. Germline trimming cut 4 bases from V and 6 bases from J; bases unmatched to any gene: 15. The germline CDR1 and CDR2 sequences are DFQATT and SNEGSKA (reference sequence). The CDR3 extends over 15 amino acids.

The rearrangement links TRBV28 to TRBJ1-5; unclear D gene. V was cut by 10 bases and J by 0 bases, with 22 bases left in between. The CDR3 is made up of 17 amino acids. The germline V gene encodes CDR1 MDHEN and CDR2 SYDVKM. Here the CDR3 reads CATMPVDSVYSNQPQHF. The DNA of the CDR3 is TGTGCCACCATGCCTGTTGATTCGGTATATAGCAATCAGCCCCAGCATTTT. The full variable domain, in which reference TRBV28 and TRBJ1-5 provide the parts outside the CDR3, is DVKVTQSSRYLVKRTGEKVFLECVQDMDHENMFWYRQDPGLGLRLIYFSYDVKMKEKGDIPEGYSVSREKKERFSLILESASTNQTSMYLCATMPVDSVYSNQPQHFGDGTRLSIL.

V gene TRBV20-1 combines with J gene TRBJ1-2, with 8 bases that match TRBD1. This CDR3 contains 13 residues. The V and J ends lost 6 bases and 8 bases, in that order; junction bases with no gene match: 11. Germline V gives CDR1 DFQATT, CDR2 SNEGSKA (reference sequence). CDR3 nucleotides: TGCAGTGCACTACGGACAGGGCAAAACGGCTACACCTTC. It translates to CSALRTGQNGYTF.

The chain uses TRBV4-3 and TRBJ2-7; D is unclear. This CDR3 comprises 14 residues. The ends were cut back, 5 bases at V and 3 bases at J, with 14 bases in the middle. Germline-derived CDR1 and CDR2 are LGHNA and YSLEER. CDR3 coding DNA: TGCGCCAGCAGCTCGACGAGCTTATTCTACGAGCAGTACTTC. It specifies CASSSTSLFYEQYF.

The CDR3 coding sequence is TGTGCCAGCAGAAAACGGGCGGGAGGGGCAGATACGCAGTATTTT. Its protein product is CASRKRAGGADTQYF. The chain has TRBV6-5 and TRBJ2-3, with TRBD2 identical over 9 bases. Germline CDR1 reads MNHEY; CDR2 reads SVGAGI. This CDR3 region has 15 residues. Germline trimming cut 6 bases from V and 4 bases from J; bases unmatched to any gene: 8.

This clonotype showed up just a few times. This chain joins TRBV19 and TRBJ1-5, with D maybe TRBD1 (5 bases). Deletions cut 5 bases from V and 0 bases from J, with 11 bases between. Germline V gives CDR1 LNHDA, CDR2 SQIVND (reference sequence). The CDR3 contains 15 residues. The CDR3 coding sequence is TGTGCCAGTAGTCGCCGGGGGAATAGCAATCAGCCCCAGCATTTT. It is translated as CASSRRGNSNQPQHF.

This clonotype showed up just a few times. The chain recombines TRBV7-2 with TRBJ1-3; D is ambiguous. Looked up from germline, CDR1 is SGHTA and CDR2 is FQGNSA. V dropped 4 bases and J dropped 4 bases, with 11 bases sitting between them. The length of the CDR3 is 14 residues. The CDR3 protein is CASSSILLGNTIYF. Here the CDR3 DNA reads TGTGCCAGCAGCTCTATTCTCCTGGGAAACACCATATATTTT.